The 22 T cell receptor beta chains presented below share a single source sample, sequenced in a study of long-term antiretroviral therapy in people with HIV. Version v3.0 of the immunoSEQ assay ran at survey level. Sequencing was performed with immunoSEQ multiplex PCR; in TCRdb, only in-frame clones are kept and a portion is missing. The sample carries fewer than 20,000 clones, about 88% recorded once. This specimen was unsorted PBMCs, taken 0.1 years after starting antiretroviral therapy. These receptors were collected from a man between 18 and 35 years old with HIV.

The V gene is TRBV5-1, the J gene TRBJ2-1, with 8 bases aligning to TRBD2. This CDR3 contains 15 residues. V lost 6 bases and J lost 7; bases outside the gene matches: 12. Germline loops: CDR1 SGHRS, CDR2 YFSETQ. CDR3 in amino acids: CASTLMAGGLNEQFF. In DNA form, the CDR3 reads TGCGCCAGCACCTTAATGGCGGGAGGTCTGAATGAGCAGTTCTTC.

The chain has TRBV9 and TRBJ2-3, with 8 bases matching TRBD2. The CDR3 is 15 amino acids. CDR1 and CDR2 from the germline V gene are SGDLS and YYNGEE. Unmatched junction bases numbered 3, after V lost 3 bases and J lost 0 bases. The DNA for the CDR3 is TGTGCCAGCAGCGCTAGCGGGTCTAGCACAGATACGCAGTATTTT. Translated: CASSASGSSTDTQYF. The full variable domain, completed using reference TRBV9 and TRBJ2-3, is DSGVTQTPKHLITATGQRVTLRCSPRSGDLSVYWYQQSLDQGLQFLIQYYNGEERAKGNILERFSAQQFPDLHSELNLSSLELGDSALYFCASSASGSSTDTQYFGPGTRLTVL.

The chain combines TRBV7-9 with TRBJ1-1; 9 bases align to TRBD1. Germline-derived CDR1 and CDR2 are SEHNR and FQNEAQ (reference sequence). This CDR3 has 15 amino acids. The J segment lost 7 bases and the V segment lost 1 base, leaving 7 bases of the junction unmatched. The CDR3 region is CASSLETGGKGEAFF. The DNA of the CDR3 is TGTGCCAGCAGCTTAGAGACAGGGGGAAAGGGTGAAGCTTTCTTT.

The V and J genes are TRBV11-2 and TRBJ2-3, with TRBD2 matching over 7 bases. Germline CDR1 SGHAT, CDR2 FQNNGV. With V trimmed by 5 bases and J by 3 bases, 8 bases remained unmatched. This CDR3 has 15 amino acids. Here the CDR3 reads CASSRRTSGTDTQYF. The CDR3, as DNA: TGTGCCAGCAGCCGACGGACTAGTGGGACAGATACGCAGTATTTT. The full variable domain, in which reference TRBV11-2 and TRBJ2-3 provide the parts outside the CDR3, is EAGVAQSPRYKIIEKRQSVAFWCNPISGHATLYWYQQILGQGPKLLIQFQNNGVVDDSQLPKDRFSAERLKGVDSTLKIQPAKLEDSAVYLCASSRRTSGTDTQYFGPGTRLTVL.

This chain links TRBV7-8 with TRBJ2-7; TRBD1 matches at 11 bases. The CDR3 loop spans 17 amino acids. The V and J ends lost 0 bases and 2 bases, in that order; junction bases with no gene match: 6. CDR1 and CDR2 from the germline V gene are SGHVS and FQNEAQ. For the CDR3, the DNA is TGTGCCAGCAGCTTAGCGGGGACAGGGGGTATAGCCTACGAGCAGTACTTC. Its translation: CASSLAGTGGIAYEQYF.

The chain carries TRBV29-1 and TRBJ1-2; weak D call: TRBD1 (6 bases). Deletions cut 7 bases from V and 8 bases from J, with 17 bases between. This CDR3 has 12 residues. Germline CDR1 and CDR2: SQVTM and ANQGSEA. CDR3 sequence (DNA): TGCAGCGCAACGACAGGACTCGGGGGCTACACCTTC. Translating gives CSATTGLGGYTF. The full variable domain, rest sourced from reference TRBV29-1 and TRBJ1-2, is SAVISQKPSRDICQRGTSLTIQCQVDSQVTMMFWYRQQPGQSLTLIATANQGSEATYESGFVIDKFPISRPNLTFSTLTVSNMSPEDSSIYLCSATTGLGGYTFGSGTRLTVV.

V usage is TRBV13 and J usage is TRBJ1-4; D unresolved. V was cut by 0 bases and J by 7 bases, with 6 bases left in between. Germline V gene data show CDR1 as PRHDT and CDR2 as FYEKMQ (reference sequence). This CDR3 comprises 13 residues. The CDR3 region is CASSLGFSEKLFF. The CDR3 coding sequence is TGTGCCAGCAGCTTAGGGTTCTCTGAAAAACTGTTTTTT.

The chain employs TRBV5-1 and TRBJ2-5; 13 nucleotides match TRBD2. The CDR3 is 15 amino acids. Trimming took 4 bases from V and 3 from J; bases not matched to a gene: 3. The V gene's germline CDR1 is SGHRS and CDR2 YFSETQ. The CDR3 region has the DNA TGCGCCAGCAGCCGTGGGACTAGCGGGAAAGAGACCCAGTACTTC. Protein: CASSRGTSGKETQYF.

The chain has TRBV7-2 and TRBJ2-7, with D possibly being TRBD1 or TRBD2 (5 bases each). CDR3 length equals 13 residues. Germline V CDR1 and CDR2: SGHTA, FQGNSA. Trimming left V 4 bases short and J 6 bases short, with 13 bases between. The CDR3 reads CASSSFEGSEQYF. DNA of the CDR3: TGTGCCAGCAGCTCTTTCGAGGGGAGCGAGCAGTACTTC.

The chain carries TRBV2 and TRBJ1-1; D call uncertain. Trimming removed 6 bases from V and 4 bases from J, with 6 bases in between. Germline V CDR1 and CDR2: SNHLY, FYNNEI. The CDR3 is 11 residues long. The CDR3 nucleotides are TGTGCCAGCAGACGAAGCACTGAAGCTTTCTTT. Its protein is CASRRSTEAFF.

The V gene is TRBV4-2, the J gene TRBJ2-1; the D gene is possibly TRBD2 (5 bases). V shed 1 base and J shed 7 bases, with 14 bases lying between them. The CDR3 covers 15 residues. From germline, CDR1 is LGHNA and CDR2 YNFKEQ. The CDR3 DNA reads as TGTGCCAGCAGCCAAGTTGAAGGGAGTGGGAATGAGCAGTTCTTC. As protein: CASSQVEGSGNEQFF.

The J gene is TRBJ1-3, the V gene TRBV6-4; D unclear. The CDR3 covers 15 residues. V lost 6 bases and J 0 bases, leaving 12 bases between the germline ends. Germline CDR1 is MRHNA and CDR2 is SNTAGT. CDR3: CASRRTADSGNTIYF. In DNA, the CDR3 is TGTGCCAGCAGGAGGACTGCAGACTCTGGAAACACCATATATTTT.

This clone has a handful of counts. The chain carries TRBV4-2 and TRBJ1-5; D remains ambiguous. The germline CDR1 and CDR2 sequences are LGHNA and YNFKEQ. Trimming stripped 5 bases from V and 6 bases from J, with 14 bases between. This CDR3 region has 14 residues. The CDR3 nucleotides read TGTGCCAGCAGCTTCGACCCAGGCAGTCAGCCCCAGCATTTT. Its translation is CASSFDPGSQPQHF.

The V and J genes are TRBV15 and TRBJ2-2, with D unresolved. CDR1 and CDR2 from the germline V gene are LNHNV and YYDKDF (reference sequence). This CDR3 region has 14 residues. Deletions cut 1 base from V and 1 base from J, with 4 bases between. The CDR3 DNA follows: TGTGCCACCAGCAGAGCGGGGAACACCGGGGAGCTGTTTTTT. Its protein is CATSRAGNTGELFF.

This clone was observed a few times. The gene calls are TRBV6-1 and TRBJ1-3; perhaps TRBD1 as D (5 bases). The V end lost 4 bases, the J end lost 0 bases, and 10 bases lay between the germline ends. Germline V CDR1 and CDR2: MNHNS, SASEGT. CDR3 length: 15 residues. CDR3: CASSVDGTSGNTIYF. The CDR3 nucleotides read TGTGCCAGCAGTGTGGACGGGACCTCTGGAAACACCATATATTTT.

A single count supports this clone. V is TRBV30 and J is TRBJ2-7; a weak D match, TRBD2 (5 bases). This CDR3 spans 14 amino acids. V was cut by 7 bases and J by 2 bases, with 18 bases left in between. The germline gives CDR1 GTSNPN, CDR2 SVGIG (reference sequence). In DNA, the CDR3 is TGTGCCTCCTCCCATGGGAGTGGACCCTACGAGCAGTACTTC. Amino acids: CASSHGSGPYEQYF.

About this clone: At one of its ends the junction is not consistent with the germline gene, which may arise from a read error. This rearrangement joins TRBV4-1 to TRBJ2-5; D unresolved. Looked up from germline, CDR1 is MGHRA and CDR2 is YSYEKL. This CDR3 is built from 14 residues. The CDR3: CASSQNPGWAAMDF. DNA of the CDR3: TGCGCCAGCAGCCAAAATCCCGGGTGGGCAGCGATGGACTTC.

V usage is TRBV2 and J usage is TRBJ2-1; TRBD2 might be the D (5 bases). Germline CDR1 is SNHLY and CDR2 is FYNNEI. This CDR3 has 14 residues. Trimming stripped 0 bases from V and 9 bases from J, with 12 bases between. The CDR3 is CASSEALSGGEQFF. CDR3 sequence (DNA): TGTGCCAGCAGTGAAGCGCTGAGTGGAGGTGAGCAGTTCTTC.

This chain joins TRBV4-2 and TRBJ1-6; D remains ambiguous. V dropped 1 base and J dropped 10 bases, with 11 bases sitting between them. This CDR3 region has 14 residues. CDR1 LGHNA and CDR2 YNFKEQ come from the germline V gene. Here the CDR3 reads CASSQAARESPLHF. The CDR3 region has the DNA TGTGCCAGCAGCCAAGCCGCAAGGGAATCACCCCTCCACTTT.

The chain joins TRBV6-4 to TRBJ2-1, with 11 nucleotides matching TRBD2. Germline V gene lookup returns CDR1 MRHNA and CDR2 SNTAGT. This CDR3 has 16 residues. With V trimmed by 8 bases and J by 8 bases, 14 bases remained unmatched. The CDR3 loop is CASGLGLAGGGDEQFF. In DNA, the CDR3 is TGTGCCAGCGGACTGGGGCTAGCGGGGGGCGGAGATGAGCAGTTCTTC.

The chain is built from TRBV10-3 and TRBJ2-1; 10 bases fit TRBD2. The CDR3 loop spans 15 amino acids. The V segment lost 3 bases and the J segment 12 bases; nucleotides outside the gene matches: 11. From germline, CDR1 is ENHRY and CDR2 SYGVKD. DNA for the CDR3: TGTGCCATCAGTGACGAGACTAGCGGGTTGGGTTCGCAGTTCTTC. This encodes CAISDETSGLGSQFF.

This clone showed up just a few times. J is TRBJ2-3 and V is TRBV5-6; D is unresolved. CDR3 length equals 16 residues. The V end was cut by 3 bases, the J end by 1 base, with 15 bases between. The germline CDR1 and CDR2 sequences are SGHDT and YYEEEE. CDR3 nucleotide sequence: TGTGCCAGCAGCTCCGGTGGGCCCTCCCGCACAGATACGCAGTATTTT. Its protein product is CASSSGGPSRTDTQYF. The complete variable domain, with remaining parts taken from reference TRBV5-6 and TRBJ2-3, reads DAGVTQSPTHLIKTRGQQVTLRCSPKSGHDTVSWYQQALGQGPQFIFQYYEEEERQRGNFPDRFSGHQFPNYSSELNVNALLLGDSALYLCASSSGGPSRTDTQYFGPGTRLTVL.